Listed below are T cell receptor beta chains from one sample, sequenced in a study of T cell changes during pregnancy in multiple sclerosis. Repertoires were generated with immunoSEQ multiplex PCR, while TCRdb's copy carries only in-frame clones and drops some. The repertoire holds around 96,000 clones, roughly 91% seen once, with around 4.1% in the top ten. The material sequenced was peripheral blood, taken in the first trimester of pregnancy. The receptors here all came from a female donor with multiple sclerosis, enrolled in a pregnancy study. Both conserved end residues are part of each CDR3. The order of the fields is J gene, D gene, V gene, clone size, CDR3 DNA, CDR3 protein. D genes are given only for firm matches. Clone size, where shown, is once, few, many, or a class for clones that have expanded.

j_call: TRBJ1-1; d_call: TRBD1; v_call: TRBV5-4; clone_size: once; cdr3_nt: TGTGCCAGCAGCCTTACAGGGGGCACTGAAGCTTTCTTT; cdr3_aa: CASSLTGGTEAFF
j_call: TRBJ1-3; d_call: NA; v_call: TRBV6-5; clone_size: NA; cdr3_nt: TGTGCCAGCCGGCTCCGGGACTCAGACGCCAACACCATATATTTT; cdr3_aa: CASRLRDSDANTIYF
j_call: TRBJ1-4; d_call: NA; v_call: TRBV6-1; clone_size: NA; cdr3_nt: TGTGCCAGCAGTGAAGCCGCCATGATGGGGGGTAATGAAAAACTGTTTTTT; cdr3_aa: CASSEAAMMGGNEKLFF
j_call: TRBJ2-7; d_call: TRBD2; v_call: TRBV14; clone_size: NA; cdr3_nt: TGTGCCAGCAGCCAAGATAGTAGGCAGCGAGGGAGGGACGAGCAGTACTTC; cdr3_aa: CASSQDSRQRGRDEQYF
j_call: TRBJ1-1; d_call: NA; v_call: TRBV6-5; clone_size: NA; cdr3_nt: TGTGCCAGCAGTTACCCTGGAGGGGAGCTTGAAGCTTTCTTT; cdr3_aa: CASSYPGGELEAFF
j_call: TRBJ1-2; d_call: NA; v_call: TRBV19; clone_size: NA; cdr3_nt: TGTGCCAGTAGCAGCTATGGCTACACCTTC; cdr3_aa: CASSSYGYTF
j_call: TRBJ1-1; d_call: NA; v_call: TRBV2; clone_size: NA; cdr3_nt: TGTGCCAGCAAGCCCAATCAGGGGTCTGGCACTGAAGCTTTCTTT; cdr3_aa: CASKPNQGSGTEAFF
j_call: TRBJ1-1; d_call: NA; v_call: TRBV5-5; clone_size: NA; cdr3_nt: TGTGCCAGCAGCGGGGAGGGGGGTGAAGCTTTCTTT; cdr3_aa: CASSGEGGEAFF
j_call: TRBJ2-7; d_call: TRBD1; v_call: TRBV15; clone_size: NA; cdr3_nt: TGTGCCACCAGAAAGGACAGGGCCGCTCCTTACGAGCAGTACTTC; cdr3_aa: CATRKDRAAPYEQYF
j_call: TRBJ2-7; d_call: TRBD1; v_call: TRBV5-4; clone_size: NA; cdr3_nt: TGTGCCAGCAGCCACCGGGACAGGGGCTACGAGCAGTACTTC; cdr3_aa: CASSHRDRGYEQYF
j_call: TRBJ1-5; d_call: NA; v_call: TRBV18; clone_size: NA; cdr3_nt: TGTGCCAGCTCACCACAGGGGCGTCAGCCCCAGCATTTT; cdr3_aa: CASSPQGRQPQHF
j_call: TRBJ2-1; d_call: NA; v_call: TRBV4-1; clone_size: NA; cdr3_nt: TGCGCCAGCAGCCAACCCCGGGACTTAAACAATGAGCAGTTCTTC; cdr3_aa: CASSQPRDLNNEQFF
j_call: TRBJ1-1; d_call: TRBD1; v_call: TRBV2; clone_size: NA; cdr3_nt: TGTGCCAGCAGTGAAGCGCGGACAGGGCCCTTGTTT; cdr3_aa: CASSEARTGPLF
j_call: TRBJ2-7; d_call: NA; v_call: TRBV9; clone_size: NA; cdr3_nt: TGTGCCAGCAGCGTCCTTTGGGACAACGGCTACGAGCAGTACTTC; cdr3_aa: CASSVLWDNGYEQYF
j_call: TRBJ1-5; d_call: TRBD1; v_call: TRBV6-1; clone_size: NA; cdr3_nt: TGTGCCAGCACTGAACAGGGGAATCAGCCCCAGCATTTT; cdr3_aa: CASTEQGNQPQHF
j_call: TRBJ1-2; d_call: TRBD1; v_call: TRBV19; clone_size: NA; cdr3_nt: TGTGCCAGTAGTATGACCCGTGAGGGGGCCCTTGGCTACACCTTC; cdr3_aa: CASSMTREGALGYTF
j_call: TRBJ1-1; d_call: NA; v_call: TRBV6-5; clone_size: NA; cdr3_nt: TGTGCCAGCAGTTACCCTACCCAGGGAGGTAGCACTGAAGCTTTCTTT; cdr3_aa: CASSYPTQGGSTEAFF
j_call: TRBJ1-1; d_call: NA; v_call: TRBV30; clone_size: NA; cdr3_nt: TGTGCCTGGAGTGTACGCAGGGGCCGGGCCACTGAAGCTTTCTTT; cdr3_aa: CAWSVRRGRATEAFF
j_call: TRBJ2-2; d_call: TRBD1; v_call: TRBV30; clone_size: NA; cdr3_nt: TGTGCCTGGACCCTCGACAGGGCGAACACCGGGGAGCTGTTTTTT; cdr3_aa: CAWTLDRANTGELFF
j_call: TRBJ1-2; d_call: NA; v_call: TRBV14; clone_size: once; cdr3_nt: TGTGCCAGCAGCCAAGATCCCCGGGGGGGCTACACCTTC; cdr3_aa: CASSQDPRGGYTF
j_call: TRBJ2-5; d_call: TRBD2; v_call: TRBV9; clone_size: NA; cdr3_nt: TGTGCCAGCACTGAGGGTAGCGGGGGAGAGACCCAGTACTTC; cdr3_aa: CASTEGSGGETQYF
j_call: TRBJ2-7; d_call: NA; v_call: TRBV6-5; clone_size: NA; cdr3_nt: TGTGCCAGCAGTTACTCGGTGCAGGGTGGGTTCTACGAGCAGTACTTC; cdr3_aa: CASSYSVQGGFYEQYF
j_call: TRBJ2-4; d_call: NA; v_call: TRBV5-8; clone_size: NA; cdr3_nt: TGTGCCAGCAGCCTTGTTCCCGAAGGGAGGAACATTCAGTACTTC; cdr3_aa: CASSLVPEGRNIQYF
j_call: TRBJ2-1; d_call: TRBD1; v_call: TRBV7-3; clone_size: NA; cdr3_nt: TGTGCCAGCAGCCCCCCCGGGACAGGGGGCAATGAGCAGTTCTTC; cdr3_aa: CASSPPGTGGNEQFF
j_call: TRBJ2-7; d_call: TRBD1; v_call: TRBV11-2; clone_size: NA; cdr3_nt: TGTGCCAGCAGCTCAGCTACCGGGACAGGGGGCCCCGAGCAGTACTTC; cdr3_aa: CASSSATGTGGPEQYF
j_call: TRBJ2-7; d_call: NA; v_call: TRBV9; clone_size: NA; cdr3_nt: TGTGCCAGCAGCCCCACGGTGGTCCCCGCGGGGGAGCAGTACTTC; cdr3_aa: CASSPTVVPAGEQYF